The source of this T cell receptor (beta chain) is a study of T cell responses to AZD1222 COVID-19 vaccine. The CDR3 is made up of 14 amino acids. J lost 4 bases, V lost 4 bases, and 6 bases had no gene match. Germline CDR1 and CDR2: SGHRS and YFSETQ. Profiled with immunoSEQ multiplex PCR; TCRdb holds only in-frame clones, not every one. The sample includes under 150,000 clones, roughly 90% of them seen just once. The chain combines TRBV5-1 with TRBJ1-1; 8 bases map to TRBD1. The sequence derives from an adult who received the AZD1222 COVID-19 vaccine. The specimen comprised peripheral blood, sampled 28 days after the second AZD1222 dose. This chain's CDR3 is CASSRDRGSTEAFF. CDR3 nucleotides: TGCGCCAGCAGCAGAGACAGGGGCTCCACTGAAGCTTTCTTT.